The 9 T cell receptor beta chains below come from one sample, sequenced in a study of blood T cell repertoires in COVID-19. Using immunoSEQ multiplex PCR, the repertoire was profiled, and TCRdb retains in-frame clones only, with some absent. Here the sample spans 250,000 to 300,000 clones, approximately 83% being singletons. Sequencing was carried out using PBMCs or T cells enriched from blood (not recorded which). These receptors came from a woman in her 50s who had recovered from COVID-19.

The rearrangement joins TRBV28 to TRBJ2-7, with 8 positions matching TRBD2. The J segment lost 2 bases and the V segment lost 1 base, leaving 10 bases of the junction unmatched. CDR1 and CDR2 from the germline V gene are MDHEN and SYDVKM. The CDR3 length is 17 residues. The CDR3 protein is CASSLSLAGGSTYEQYF. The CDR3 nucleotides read TGTGCCAGCAGTTTATCCCTCGCGGGGGGCTCCACCTACGAGCAGTACTTC.

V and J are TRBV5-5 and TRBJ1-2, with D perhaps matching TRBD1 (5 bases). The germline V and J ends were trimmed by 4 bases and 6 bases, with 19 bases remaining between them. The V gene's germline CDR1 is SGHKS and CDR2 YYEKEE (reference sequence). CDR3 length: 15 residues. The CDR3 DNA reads TGTGCCAGCAGCATATTCCAGGGTCAGCTCGATGGCTACACCTTC. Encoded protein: CASSIFQGQLDGYTF.

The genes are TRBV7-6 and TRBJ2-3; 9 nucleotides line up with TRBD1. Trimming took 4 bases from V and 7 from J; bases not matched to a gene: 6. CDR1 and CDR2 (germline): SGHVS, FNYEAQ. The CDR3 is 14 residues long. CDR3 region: CASSSGTGRNTQYF. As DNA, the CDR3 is TGTGCCAGCAGCTCTGGGACAGGGAGGAATACGCAGTATTTT. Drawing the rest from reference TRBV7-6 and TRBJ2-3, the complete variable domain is GAGVSQSPRYKVTKRGQDVALRCDPISGHVSLYWYRQALGQGPEFLTYFNYEAQQDKSGLPNDRFSAERPEGSISTLTIQRTEQRDSAMYRCASSSGTGRNTQYFGPGTRLTVL.

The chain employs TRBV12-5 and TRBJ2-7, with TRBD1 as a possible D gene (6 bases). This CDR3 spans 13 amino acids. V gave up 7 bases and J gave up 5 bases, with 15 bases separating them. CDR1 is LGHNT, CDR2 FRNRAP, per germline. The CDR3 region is CASAITGMNEQYF. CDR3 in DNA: TGTGCTAGTGCTATAACAGGGATGAACGAGCAGTACTTC.

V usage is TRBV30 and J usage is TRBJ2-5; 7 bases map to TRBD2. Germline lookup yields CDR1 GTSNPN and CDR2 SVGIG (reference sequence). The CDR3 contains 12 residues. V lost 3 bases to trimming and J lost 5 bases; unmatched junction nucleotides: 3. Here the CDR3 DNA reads TGTGCCTGGAGGGCACTAGCGGAGACCCAGTACTTC. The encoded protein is CAWRALAETQYF.

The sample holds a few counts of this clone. This CDR3 reads CASSYLATGAGELFF. In DNA form, the CDR3 reads TGTGCCAGCAGTTATTTAGCGACCGGAGCCGGGGAGCTGTTTTTT. This rearrangement joins TRBV27 to TRBJ2-2, with D tentatively TRBD2 (5 bases). V lost 4 bases and J lost 6, with 15 bases in between. Germline assignment: CDR1 MNHEY and CDR2 SMNVEV (reference sequence). The CDR3 consists of 15 residues.

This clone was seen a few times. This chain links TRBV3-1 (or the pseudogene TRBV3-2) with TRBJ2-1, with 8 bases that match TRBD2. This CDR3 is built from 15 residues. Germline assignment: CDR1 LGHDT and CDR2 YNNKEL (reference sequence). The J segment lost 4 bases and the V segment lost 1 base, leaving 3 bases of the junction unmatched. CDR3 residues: CASSQVSGGYNEQFF. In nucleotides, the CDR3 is TGTGCCAGCAGCCAAGTCAGCGGGGGTTACAATGAGCAGTTCTTC.

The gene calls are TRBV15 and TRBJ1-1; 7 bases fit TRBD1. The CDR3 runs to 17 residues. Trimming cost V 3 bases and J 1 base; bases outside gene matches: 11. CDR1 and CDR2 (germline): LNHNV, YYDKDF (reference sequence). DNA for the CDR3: TGTGCCACCAGCAGGACAGGGAAGACGAGGACGAACACTGAAGCTTTCTTT. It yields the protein CATSRTGKTRTNTEAFF.

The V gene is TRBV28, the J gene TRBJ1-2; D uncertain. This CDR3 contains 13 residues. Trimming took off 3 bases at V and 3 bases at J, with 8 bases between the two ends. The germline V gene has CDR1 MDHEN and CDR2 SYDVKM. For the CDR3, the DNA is TGTGCCAGCAGTTTCTTAACAGACTATGGCTACACCTTC. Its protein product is CASSFLTDYGYTF.